This passage covers 18 T cell receptor beta chains from one sample sequenced in a study of response to subunit inactivated influenza vaccine. TCRdb re-analysed the RT-PCR reads in MiXCR, keeping a single row per CDR3 protein. The sample lists about 500,000 distinct CDR3 sequences; 15% to 20% were seen once. Sequenced material: CD4+ T cells sorted from PBMCs, taken less than 25 months after vaccination. These receptors all stem from a man aged 50-75 years who received an inactivated influenza vaccine.

The chain carries TRBV4-3 and TRBJ2-2; a weak D match, TRBD1 (6 bases). The CDR3 is 16 residues long. Germline V gene data show CDR1 as LGHNA and CDR2 as YSLEER. Between the trimmed V and J ends, which lost 0 bases and 7 bases, there was a span of 15 bases. Written as DNA, the CDR3 is TGCGCCAGCAGCCAAGATCCCCTGGGGGCGGTCGGGGAGCTGTTTTTT. It encodes CASSQDPLGAVGELFF.

This chain links TRBV28 with TRBJ1-4; the match to TRBD1 covers 9 bases. Germline CDR1 MDHEN, CDR2 SYDVKM. CDR3 size: 14 residues. Unmatched junction bases numbered 6, after V lost 6 bases and J lost 7 bases. The CDR3 region is CASRQQGAREKLFF. CDR3 coding DNA: TGTGCCAGCAGGCAACAGGGGGCGCGTGAAAAACTGTTTTTT.

This chain connects TRBV20-1 to TRBJ2-2; 11 nucleotides match TRBD2. The CDR3 consists of 16 residues. CDR1 is DFQATT and CDR2 is SNEGSKA in the germline V gene (reference sequence). Losses at the gene ends were 6 bases for V and 6 bases for J; bases not matched to a gene: 12. CDR3 nucleotide sequence: TGCAGTGCATCTAGCGGGAGGCCCCGCGGGTCCGGGGAGCTGTTTTTT. It encodes CSASSGRPRGSGELFF.

The chain recombines TRBV7-3 with TRBJ2-1; D perhaps matches TRBD2 (6 bases). The V gene lost 5 bases and the J gene lost 0 bases, with 14 bases spanning the gap. This CDR3 has 16 amino acids. Germline loops: CDR1 SGHTA, CDR2 FQGTGA. CDR3 in DNA: TGTGCCAGCAGCCCATTGGGAGCGGGCTCCTACAATGAGCAGTTCTTC. It specifies CASSPLGAGSYNEQFF. Using reference TRBV7-3 and TRBJ2-1 for the parts outside the CDR3, the full variable domain is GAGVSQTPSNKVTEKGKYVELRCDPISGHTALYWYRQSLGQGPEFLIYFQGTGAADDSGLPNDRFFAVRPEGSVSTLKIQRTERGDSAVYLCASSPLGAGSYNEQFFGPGTRLTVL.

This clonotype was observed a few times. The chain is built from TRBV10-3 and TRBJ2-2; maybe TRBD2 (6 bases). Germline CDR1 reads ENHRY; CDR2 reads SYGVKD. The V and J ends lost 11 bases and 6 bases respectively, with 19 bases between them. The CDR3 contains 14 residues. In DNA form, the CDR3 reads TGTGCCGTAAGCCGGGAGCCTTGGGCCGGGGAGCTGTTTTTT. Encoded protein: CAVSREPWAGELFF.

This clonotype was seen ten or more times. The chain uses TRBV12-3 or TRBV12-4 and TRBJ2-1, with D possibly being TRBD2 (6 bases). V lost 3 bases to trimming and J lost 9 bases, with 9 bases between them. CDR3 length: 12 amino acids. In nucleotides, the CDR3 is TGTGCCAGCAGTTTCGGGGGTAGTGAGCAGTTCTTC. Its translation: CASSFGGSEQFF.

This clonotype was seen ten or more times. The chain joins TRBV12-3 or TRBV12-4 to TRBJ2-5; D might be TRBD1 (7 bases). This CDR3 spans 15 amino acids. V gave up 4 bases and J gave up 5 bases, with 17 bases separating them. DNA of the CDR3: TGTGCCAGCAGTTCCGGGGGACAGACAACGGAGACCCAGTACTTC. Its protein is CASSSGGQTTETQYF.

The V and J genes are TRBV20-1 and TRBJ1-2; TRBD1 might be the D (5 bases). CDR1 is DFQATT and CDR2 is SNEGSKA in the germline V gene (reference sequence). The CDR3 covers 11 residues. The V gene lost 4 bases and the J gene lost 7 bases, with 10 bases spanning the gap. CDR3 protein: CSANGGAGYTF. The CDR3 nucleotides are TGCAGTGCTAACGGGGGTGCTGGCTACACCTTC.

This clonotype was picked up a small number of times. V gene TRBV18 combines with J gene TRBJ1-1; D is uncertain. The germline V gene encodes CDR1 KGHSH and CDR2 LQKENI. The CDR3 runs to 13 residues. Trimming left V 3 bases short and J 4 bases short, with 9 bases between. Here the CDR3 reads CASSPGLSTEAFF. The CDR3 DNA reads as TGTGCCAGCTCACCGGGTTTGAGCACTGAAGCTTTCTTT. Filled out from reference TRBV18 and TRBJ1-1, the complete variable domain reads NAGVMQNPRHLVRRRGQEARLRCSPMKGHSHVYWYRQLPEEGLKFMVYLQKENIIDESGMPKERFSAEFPKEGPSILRIQQVVRGDSAAYFCASSPGLSTEAFFGQGTRLTVV.

V usage is TRBV7-6 and J usage is TRBJ2-7, with 8 bases that match TRBD1. The V segment lost 1 base and the J segment 7 bases; nucleotides outside the gene matches: 12. The CDR3 covers 16 residues. The germline V gene encodes CDR1 SGHVS and CDR2 FNYEAQ. CDR3 residues: CASSLEGAGGWREQYF. CDR3 nucleotide sequence: TGTGCCAGCAGCTTAGAAGGGGCAGGGGGCTGGAGGGAGCAGTACTTC.

The sample holds a few counts of this clonotype. V usage is TRBV5-1 and J usage is TRBJ2-7; 12 bases agree with TRBD2. With V trimmed by 0 bases and J by 2 bases, 3 bases remained unmatched. This CDR3 comprises 16 residues. The germline V gene encodes CDR1 SGHRS and CDR2 YFSETQ. Here the CDR3 DNA reads TGCGCCAGCAGCTTGGCGGGACTAGCGGGCACCTACGAGCAGTACTTC. As protein: CASSLAGLAGTYEQYF.

The table lists this clonotype with a few counts. V usage is TRBV5-6 and J usage is TRBJ2-3; 7 bases align to TRBD2. Trimming took 4 bases from V and 0 from J; bases not matched to a gene: 5. CDR3 length: 15 residues. Per the germline V gene, CDR1 is SGHDT and CDR2 is YYEEEE. The CDR3 spells CASSRMRGSTDTQYF. In nucleotides, the CDR3 is TGTGCCAGCAGCAGGATGCGGGGGAGCACAGATACGCAGTATTTT.

Only a few counts were recorded for this clonotype. The J gene is TRBJ2-1, the V gene TRBV5-1; 8 bases map to TRBD2. This CDR3 is 15 amino acids long. Germline V lookup: CDR1 SGHRS, CDR2 YFSETQ. Trimming took 3 bases from V and 6 from J; bases not matched to a gene: 8. This CDR3 is CASSYGGLGFNEQFF. CDR3 bases: TGCGCCAGCAGCTATGGGGGACTAGGATTCAATGAGCAGTTCTTC.

This clonotype was found a few times. The rearrangement uses TRBV4-2 and TRBJ1-2; no clear D gene. The ends were cut back, 1 base at V and 8 bases at J, with 11 bases in the middle. The length of the CDR3 is 13 residues. Germline CDR1 and CDR2: LGHNA and YNFKEQ. CDR3 sequence: CASSQVRAGGYTF. The CDR3 DNA sequence: TGTGCCAGCAGCCAAGTACGAGCGGGCGGCTACACCTTC.

This clonotype showed up many times. This chain links TRBV18 with TRBJ1-1; D not resolved. The length of the CDR3 is 15 residues. Germline values: CDR1 KGHSH, CDR2 LQKENI. Trimming took 2 bases from V and 10 from J, leaving 20 bases between them. The CDR3 loop is CASSPIGQNERPAFF. The CDR3 nucleotides read TGTGCCAGCTCACCAATCGGGCAGAACGAACGACCAGCTTTCTTT.

In its sample, this clonotype was seen many times. The chain couples TRBV29-1 to TRBJ2-3; 8 bases are shared with TRBD2. In germline, CDR1 is SQVTM, CDR2 ANQGSEA. This CDR3 is 13 amino acids long. The junction had 8 bases not matched to a gene; V was cut back by 8 bases and J by 4 bases. CDR3 in DNA: TGCAGCTCCGACCTAGCGGGTGCAGATACGCAGTATTTT. Its translation is CSSDLAGADTQYF.

This clonotype was observed a few times. CDR3 protein: CASSFSTGLEGLTDTQYF. DNA for the CDR3: TGCGCCAGCAGCTTTTCTACGGGACTAGAGGGGCTCACAGATACGCAGTATTTT. This rearrangement joins TRBV5-1 to TRBJ2-3; 8 nucleotides match TRBD2. Germline V gene sequence: CDR1 SGHRS, CDR2 YFSETQ. The CDR3 covers 18 residues. Trimming took 2 bases from V and 2 from J; bases not matched to a gene: 13.

This chain connects TRBV20-1 to TRBJ2-5; D perhaps matches TRBD1 (5 bases). Germline V gives CDR1 DFQATT, CDR2 SNEGSKA (reference sequence). The CDR3 length is 15 residues. Trimming cost V 3 bases and J 2 bases, with 16 bases left between them. The CDR3 reads CSARPEWGGQETQYF. In DNA, the CDR3 is TGCAGTGCTAGGCCCGAGTGGGGCGGTCAAGAGACCCAGTACTTC.